This TCR beta chain was sequenced in a study of T-cell reconstitution after alpha-beta-depleted transplantation in children. Points on this clonotype: Its cognate antigen is unknown.

Unique molecular identifiers were incorporated when the TCRbeta library was constructed. MiXCR, run by TCRdb on the PCR reads, gives a single entry per CDR3 protein. Of some 830,000 distinct CDR3 sequences in the sample, roughly 15% were seen once. This CDR3 comprises 16 residues. The germline V gene has CDR1 MGHRA and CDR2 YSYEKL. J gave up 1 base and V 1 base, and 6 bases lay outside the gene matches. Points from the study as a whole: Several hundred graft clones that had expanded were reportedly the source of alpha-beta T cells about two months after transplant. Surviving thymic progenitors and recipient T cells were the source of high TCRbeta diversity at day 60 in some patients. Once a year had passed after transplant, T-cell counts and diversity came mostly from newly produced T cells.

The origin of this receptor is a male patient between 5 and 17 years old who had a stem cell transplant for acute lymphoblastic leukemia, so the T cells may come from the graft donor. The source material was PBMCs, mostly from graft donor cells, sampled 360 days after TCRalphabeta/CD19-depleted stem cell transplant. The chain couples TRBV4-1 to TRBJ1-1; TRBD1 aligns across 7 bases. CDR3 sequence (DNA): TGCGCCAGCAGCCAAGTCGGCAGGGGGACGAACACTGAAGCTTTCTTT. Translation gives CASSQVGRGTNTEAFF.